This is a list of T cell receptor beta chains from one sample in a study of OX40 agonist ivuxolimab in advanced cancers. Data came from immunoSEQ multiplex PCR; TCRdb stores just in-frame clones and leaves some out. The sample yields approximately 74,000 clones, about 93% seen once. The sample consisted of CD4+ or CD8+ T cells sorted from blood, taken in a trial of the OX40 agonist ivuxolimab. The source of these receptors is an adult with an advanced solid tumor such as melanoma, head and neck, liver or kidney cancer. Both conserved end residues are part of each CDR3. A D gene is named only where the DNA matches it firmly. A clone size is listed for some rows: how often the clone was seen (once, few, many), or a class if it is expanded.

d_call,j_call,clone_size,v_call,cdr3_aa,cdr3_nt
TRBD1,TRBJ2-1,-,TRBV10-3,CAISEQGASYNEQFF,TGTGCCATCAGTGAACAGGGGGCTTCCTACAATGAGCAGTTCTTC
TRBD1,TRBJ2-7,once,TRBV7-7,CASSLDLGQGTSYEQYF,TGTGCCAGCAGCTTAGATCTGGGACAGGGGACTTCCTACGAGCAGTACTTC
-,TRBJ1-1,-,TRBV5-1,CASSLAGNTEAFF,TGCGCCAGCAGCTTGGCAGGGAACACTGAAGCTTTCTTT
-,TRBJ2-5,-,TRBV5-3,CARRTKVQLQETQYF,TGTGCCAGAAGGACTAAGGTTCAGCTTCAAGAGACCCAGTACTTC
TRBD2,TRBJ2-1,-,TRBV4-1,CASSQDIQAGTSGTIQQFF,TGCGCCAGCAGCCAAGATATACAGGCCGGGACTAGCGGAACAATCCAGCAGTTCTTC
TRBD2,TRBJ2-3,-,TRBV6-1,CASSDRTSGSIGGTDTQYF,TGTGCCAGCAGTGACCGGACTAGCGGGAGTATCGGAGGGACAGATACGCAGTATTTT
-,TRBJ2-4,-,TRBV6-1,CASSANHIDSNIKYF,TGTGCCAGCAGTGCAAATCACATCGACTCGAACATTAAGTACTTC
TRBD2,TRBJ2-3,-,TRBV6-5,CASSSPGLGPDTQYF,TGTGCCAGCAGTTCCCCAGGACTAGGCCCAGATACGCAGTATTTT
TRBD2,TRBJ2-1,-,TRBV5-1,CASSLTSGIYEQFF,TGCGCCAGCAGCTTAACTAGCGGGATCTATGAGCAGTTCTTC
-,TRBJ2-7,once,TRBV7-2,CASRYTSTDIYEQYF,TGTGCCAGCAGGTATACTAGTACGGACATCTACGAGCAGTACTTC
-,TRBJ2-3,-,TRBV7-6,CASSLGFTSTDTQYF,TGTGCCAGCAGCTTAGGCTTTACCTCCACAGATACGCAGTATTTT
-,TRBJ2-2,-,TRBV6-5,CASSYGSPLNTGELFF,TGTGCCAGCAGTTATGGGAGTCCCCTGAACACCGGGGAGCTGTTTTTT
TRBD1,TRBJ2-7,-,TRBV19,CASSVTGTGSYEQYF,TGTGCCAGTAGTGTTACAGGGACAGGGTCGTACGAGCAGTACTTC
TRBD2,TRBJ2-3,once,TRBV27,CASSLVGLAAREQYF,TGTGCCAGCAGTTTGGTGGGACTAGCGGCGAGGGAGCAGTATTTT
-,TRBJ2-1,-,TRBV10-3,CAISLDATEQFF,TGTGCCATCAGCCTCGATGCCACTGAGCAGTTCTTC
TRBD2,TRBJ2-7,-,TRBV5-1,CASSLVAGPTYEQYF,TGCGCCAGCAGCTTGGTAGCGGGTCCAACCTACGAGCAGTACTTC
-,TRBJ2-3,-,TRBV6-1,CASSEISSSTDTQYF,TGTGCCAGCAGTGAAATTTCTTCTAGCACAGATACGCAGTATTTT